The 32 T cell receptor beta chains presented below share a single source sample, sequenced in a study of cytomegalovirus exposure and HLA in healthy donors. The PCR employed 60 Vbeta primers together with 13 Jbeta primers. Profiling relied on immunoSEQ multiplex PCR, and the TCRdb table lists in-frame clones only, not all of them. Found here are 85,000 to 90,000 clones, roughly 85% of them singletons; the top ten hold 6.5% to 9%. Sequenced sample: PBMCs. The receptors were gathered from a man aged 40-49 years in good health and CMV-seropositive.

CDR3 loop: CASSMGGSMNTEAFF. The CDR3 DNA sequence: TGCGCCAGCAGCATGGGGGGTTCGATGAACACTGAAGCTTTCTTT. The V call is TRBV10-1, the J call TRBJ1-1; D is perhaps TRBD1 (5 bases). The ends were cut back, 6 bases at V and 0 bases at J, with 14 bases in the middle. The CDR3 is 15 amino acids. Germline V gene lookup returns CDR1 WNHNN and CDR2 SYGVQD (reference sequence).

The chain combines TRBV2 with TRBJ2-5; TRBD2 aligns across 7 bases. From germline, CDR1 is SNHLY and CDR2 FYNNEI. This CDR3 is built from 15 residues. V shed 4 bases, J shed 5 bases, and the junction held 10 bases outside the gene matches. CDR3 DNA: TGTGCCAGCAGTGTGGGGGGGACCGCGTTCGAGACCCAGTACTTC. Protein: CASSVGGTAFETQYF.

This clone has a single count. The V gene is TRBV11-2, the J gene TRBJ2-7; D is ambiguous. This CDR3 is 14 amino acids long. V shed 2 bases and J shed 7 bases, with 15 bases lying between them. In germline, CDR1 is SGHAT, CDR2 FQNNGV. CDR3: CASSLTASREEQYF. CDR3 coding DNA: TGTGCCAGCAGCTTAACGGCTAGTAGAGAGGAGCAGTACTTC.

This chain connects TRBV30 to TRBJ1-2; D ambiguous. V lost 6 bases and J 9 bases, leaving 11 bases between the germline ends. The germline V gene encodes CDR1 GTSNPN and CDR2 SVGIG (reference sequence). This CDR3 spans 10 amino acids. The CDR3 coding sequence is TGTGCCTGCGTCACATGGCGCTACACCTTC. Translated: CACVTWRYTF.

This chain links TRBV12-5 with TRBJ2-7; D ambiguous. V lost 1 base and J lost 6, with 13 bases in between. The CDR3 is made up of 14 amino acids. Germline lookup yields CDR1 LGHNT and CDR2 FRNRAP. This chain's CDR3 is CASGLDPAASEQYF. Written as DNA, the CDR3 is TGTGCTAGTGGTTTGGACCCGGCGGCCTCCGAGCAGTACTTC.

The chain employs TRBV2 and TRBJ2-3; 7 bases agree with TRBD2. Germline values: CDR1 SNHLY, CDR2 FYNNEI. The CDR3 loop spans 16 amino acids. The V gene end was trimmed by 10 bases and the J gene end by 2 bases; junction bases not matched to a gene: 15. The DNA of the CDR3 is TGTGCCATTTCACCGGGACTAACCCTAAACACAGATACGCAGTATTTT. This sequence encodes CAISPGLTLNTDTQYF.

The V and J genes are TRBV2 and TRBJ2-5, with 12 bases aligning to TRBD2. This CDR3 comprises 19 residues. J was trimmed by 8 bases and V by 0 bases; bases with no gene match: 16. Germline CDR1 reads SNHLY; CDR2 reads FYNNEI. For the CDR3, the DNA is TGTGCCAGCAGTGAAGCGGCGACTAGCGGGGGCCGGACGGTAGGAACCCAGTACTTC. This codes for CASSEAATSGGRTVGTQYF.

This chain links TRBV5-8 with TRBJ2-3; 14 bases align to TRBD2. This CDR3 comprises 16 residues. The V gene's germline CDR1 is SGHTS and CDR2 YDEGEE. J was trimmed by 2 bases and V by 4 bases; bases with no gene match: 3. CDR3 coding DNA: TGTGCCAGCAGCGGGACTAGCGGGAGCCTCACAGATACGCAGTATTTT. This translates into CASSGTSGSLTDTQYF.

CDR3 amino acids: CASSLTLGQVYEQYF. CDR3 DNA sequence: TGCGCCAGCAGCTTGACGCTTGGACAGGTCTACGAGCAGTACTTC. This sequence joins TRBV5-1 and TRBJ2-7; 7 bases align to TRBD1. V shed 1 base, J shed 3 bases, and the junction held 7 bases outside the gene matches. The CDR3 has 15 residues. In germline, CDR1 is SGHRS, CDR2 YFSETQ.

CDR3 coding DNA: TGTGCCAGCAGCTCGACAGGGGGGCAGAACACTGAAGCTTTCTTT. Its protein product is CASSSTGGQNTEAFF. The chain couples TRBV7-2 to TRBJ1-1; 9 nucleotides align to TRBD1. Germline CDR1 SGHTA, CDR2 FQGNSA. The CDR3 spans 15 residues. After removal of 4 bases from V and 1 base from J, the junction contained 4 bases not matched to a gene.

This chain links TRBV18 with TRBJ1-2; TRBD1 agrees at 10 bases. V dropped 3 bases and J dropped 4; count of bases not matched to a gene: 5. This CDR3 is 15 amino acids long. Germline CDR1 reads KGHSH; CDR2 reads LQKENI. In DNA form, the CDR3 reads TGTGCCAGCTCACCCTCCGGACAGGGGGGCTATGGCTACACCTTC. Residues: CASSPSGQGGYGYTF.

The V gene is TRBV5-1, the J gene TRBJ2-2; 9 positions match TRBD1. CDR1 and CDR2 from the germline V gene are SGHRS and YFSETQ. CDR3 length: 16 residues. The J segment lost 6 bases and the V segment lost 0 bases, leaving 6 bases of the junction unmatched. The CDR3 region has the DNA TGCGCCAGCAGCTTGGGGGGACAGGGTCGTCCCGGGGAGCTGTTTTTT. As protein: CASSLGGQGRPGELFF.

The CDR3 region has the DNA TGTGCCAGCAGTCCTAGGACAGCTTCCGAGCAGTACTTC. Residues: CASSPRTASEQYF. V and J are TRBV6-5 and TRBJ2-7, with D possibly matching TRBD1 (6 bases). This CDR3 contains 13 residues. The V end lost 5 bases, the J end lost 6 bases, and 14 bases lay between the germline ends. Germline CDR1 is MNHEY and CDR2 is SVGAGI.

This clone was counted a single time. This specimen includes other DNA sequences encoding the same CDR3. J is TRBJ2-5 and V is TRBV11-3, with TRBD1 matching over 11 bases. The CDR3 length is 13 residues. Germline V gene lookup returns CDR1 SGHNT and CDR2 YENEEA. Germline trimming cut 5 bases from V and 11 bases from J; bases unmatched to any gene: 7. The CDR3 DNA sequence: TGTGCCAGCAGCCTGGGACAGGGGGTTCAGCAGTACTTC. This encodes CASSLGQGVQQYF.

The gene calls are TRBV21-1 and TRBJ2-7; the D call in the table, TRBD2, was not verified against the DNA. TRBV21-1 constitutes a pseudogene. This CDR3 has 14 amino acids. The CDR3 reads CASSKASGGYEQYF. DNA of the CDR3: TGTGCCAGCAGCAAAGCTAGCGGGGGATACGAGCAGTACTTC.

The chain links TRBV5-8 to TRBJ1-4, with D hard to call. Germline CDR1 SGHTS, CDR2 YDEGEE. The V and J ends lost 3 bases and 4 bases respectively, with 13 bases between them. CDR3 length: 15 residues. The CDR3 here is CASSSQVNLNEKLFF. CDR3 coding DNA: TGTGCCAGCAGCTCCCAGGTTAATCTTAATGAAAAACTGTTTTTT.

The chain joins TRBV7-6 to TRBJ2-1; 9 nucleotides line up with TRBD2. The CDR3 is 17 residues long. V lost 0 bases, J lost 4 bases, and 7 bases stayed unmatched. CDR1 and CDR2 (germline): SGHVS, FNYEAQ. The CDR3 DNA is TGTGCCAGCAGCTTAGCGATTCCAAGCGGGGGGTACAATGAGCAGTTCTTC. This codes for CASSLAIPSGGYNEQFF.

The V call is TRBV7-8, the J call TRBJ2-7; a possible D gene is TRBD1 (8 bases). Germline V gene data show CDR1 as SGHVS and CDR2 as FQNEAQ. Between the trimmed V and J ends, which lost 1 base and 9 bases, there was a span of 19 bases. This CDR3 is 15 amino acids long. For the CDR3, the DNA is TGTGCCAGCAGCTTAGGGACAGGGAGGGCTAGCGGGCAGTACTTC. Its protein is CASSLGTGRASGQYF.

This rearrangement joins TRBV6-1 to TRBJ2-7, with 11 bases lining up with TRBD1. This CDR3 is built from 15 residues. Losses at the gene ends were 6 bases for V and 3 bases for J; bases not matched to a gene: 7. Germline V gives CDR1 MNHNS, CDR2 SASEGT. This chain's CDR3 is CASSLVDRGHYEQYF. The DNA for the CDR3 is TGTGCCAGCAGCCTCGTGGACAGGGGGCACTACGAGCAGTACTTC.

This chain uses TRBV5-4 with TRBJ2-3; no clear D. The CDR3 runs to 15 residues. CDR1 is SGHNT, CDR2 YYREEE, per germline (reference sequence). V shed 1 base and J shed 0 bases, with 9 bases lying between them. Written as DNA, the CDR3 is TGTGCCAGCAGCTTGATTTCGACTAGCACAGATACGCAGTATTTT. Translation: CASSLISTSTDTQYF.

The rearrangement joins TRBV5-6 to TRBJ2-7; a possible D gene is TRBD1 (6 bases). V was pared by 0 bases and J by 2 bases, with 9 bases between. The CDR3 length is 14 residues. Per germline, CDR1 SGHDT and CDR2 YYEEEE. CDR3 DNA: TGTGCCAGCAGCTTGGCCCCAGGGGCCTACGAGCAGTACTTC. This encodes CASSLAPGAYEQYF.

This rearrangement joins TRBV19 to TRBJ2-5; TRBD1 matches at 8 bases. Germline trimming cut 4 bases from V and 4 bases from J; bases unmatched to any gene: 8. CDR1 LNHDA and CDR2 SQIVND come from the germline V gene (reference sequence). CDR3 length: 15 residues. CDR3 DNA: TGTGCCAGTAGTACAGGGGGCGGAGAGGGAGAGACCCAGTACTTC. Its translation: CASSTGGGEGETQYF.

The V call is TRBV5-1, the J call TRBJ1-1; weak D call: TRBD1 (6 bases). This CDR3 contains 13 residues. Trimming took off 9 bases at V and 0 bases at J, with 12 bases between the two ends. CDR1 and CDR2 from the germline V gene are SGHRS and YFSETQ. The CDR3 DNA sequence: TGCGCCACCAAGGACAGCGTGAACACTGAAGCTTTCTTT. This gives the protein CATKDSVNTEAFF.

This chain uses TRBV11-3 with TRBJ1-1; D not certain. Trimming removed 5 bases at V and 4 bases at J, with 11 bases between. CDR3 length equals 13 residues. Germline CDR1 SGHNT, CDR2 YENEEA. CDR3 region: CASSDFPGTEAFF. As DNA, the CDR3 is TGTGCCAGCAGCGACTTCCCGGGCACTGAAGCTTTCTTT.

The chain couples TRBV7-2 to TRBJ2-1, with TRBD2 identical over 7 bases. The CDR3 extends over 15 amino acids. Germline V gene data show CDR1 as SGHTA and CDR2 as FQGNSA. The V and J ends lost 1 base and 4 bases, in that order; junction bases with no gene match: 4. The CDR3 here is CASSLDGGSYNEQFF. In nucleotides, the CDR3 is TGTGCCAGCAGCTTAGACGGGGGGTCTTACAATGAGCAGTTCTTC.

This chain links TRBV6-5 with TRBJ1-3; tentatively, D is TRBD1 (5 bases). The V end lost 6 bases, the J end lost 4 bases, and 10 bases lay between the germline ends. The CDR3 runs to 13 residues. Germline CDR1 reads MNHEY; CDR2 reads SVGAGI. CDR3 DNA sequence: TGTGCCAGCAGCAGGGATTCGGGAAACACCATATATTTT. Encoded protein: CASSRDSGNTIYF.

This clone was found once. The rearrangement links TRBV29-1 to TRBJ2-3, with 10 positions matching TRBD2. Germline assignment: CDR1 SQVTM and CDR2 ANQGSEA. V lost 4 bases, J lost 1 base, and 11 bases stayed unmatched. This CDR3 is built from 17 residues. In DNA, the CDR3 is TGCAGCGTTGGGCGGATAGCGGGGGGCTGGGGCACAGATACGCAGTATTTT. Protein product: CSVGRIAGGWGTDTQYF.

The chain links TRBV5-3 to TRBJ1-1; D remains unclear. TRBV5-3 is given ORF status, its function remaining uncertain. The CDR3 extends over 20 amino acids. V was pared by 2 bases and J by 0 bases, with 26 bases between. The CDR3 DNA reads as TGTGCCAGAAGCTTTAATATGATTCGAGTCGCGCTATTCATGAACACTGAAGCTTTCTTT. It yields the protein CARSFNMIRVALFMNTEAFF.

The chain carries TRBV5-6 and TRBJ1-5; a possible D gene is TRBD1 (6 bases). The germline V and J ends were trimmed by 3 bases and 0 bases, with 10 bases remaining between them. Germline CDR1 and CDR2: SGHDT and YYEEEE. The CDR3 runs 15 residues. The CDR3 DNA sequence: TGTGCCAGCAGCTACCGGGACACTAGCAATCAGCCCCAGCATTTT. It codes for CASSYRDTSNQPQHF.

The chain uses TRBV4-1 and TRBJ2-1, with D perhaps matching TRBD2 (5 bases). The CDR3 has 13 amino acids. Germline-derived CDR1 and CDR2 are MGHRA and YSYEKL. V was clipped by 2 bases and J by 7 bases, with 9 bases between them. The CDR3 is CASSQLLVNEQFF. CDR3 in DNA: TGCGCCAGCAGCCAACTACTAGTAAATGAGCAGTTCTTC.

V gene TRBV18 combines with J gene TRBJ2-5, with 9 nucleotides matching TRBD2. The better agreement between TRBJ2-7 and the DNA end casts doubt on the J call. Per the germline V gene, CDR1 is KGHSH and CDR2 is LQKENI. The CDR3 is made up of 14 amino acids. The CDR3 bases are TGTGCCAGCTCACCAAGCGGGGGGATGTACGAGCAGTACTTC. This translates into CASSPSGGMYEQYF.

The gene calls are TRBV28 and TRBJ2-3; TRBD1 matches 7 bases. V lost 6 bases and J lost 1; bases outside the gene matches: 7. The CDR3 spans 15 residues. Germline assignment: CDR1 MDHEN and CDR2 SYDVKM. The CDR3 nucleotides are TGTGCCAGCAGCCCTGACAGGGTCCGCACAGATACGCAGTATTTT. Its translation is CASSPDRVRTDTQYF.